Sequencing of this T cell receptor beta chain was carried out in a study of response to subunit inactivated influenza vaccine. About this clonotype itself: The antigen is unknown.

Study conclusions and caveats: It was the authors' suggestion that each seasonal influenza vaccination recruits few new T cells.

TCRdb ran MiXCR on the RT-PCR reads and lists one entry per CDR3 protein. The sample consists of about 700,000 distinct CDR3 sequences, 15% to 19% of them appearing once. This CDR3 region has 14 residues. Between the trimmed V and J ends, which lost 6 bases and 6 bases, there was a span of 18 bases. CDR1 is SGHRS, CDR2 YFSETQ, per germline. The sequenced sample was PBMCs from blood, obtained less than 13 days after vaccination. The rearrangement uses TRBV5-1 and TRBJ1-1, with a possible D match to TRBD1 (5 bases). This clonotype was obtained from a man aged 50 to 59 who received an inactivated influenza vaccine. CDR3 nucleotide sequence: TGCGCCAGCACGGCGGGGGATCCTGTAGCTGAAGCTTTCTTT. Protein product: CASTAGDPVAEAFF.